The 15 T cell receptor beta chains reported below all come from one sample, sequenced in a study of T cells in Graves' hyperthyroidism and ophthalmopathy. TCR beta CDR3 regions were amplified from RNA transcripts. The HTBI primer set served for first-round RT-PCR of the TCR CDR3. MiXCR, applied by TCRdb to the multiplex PCR reads, yields one record per CDR3 protein. Found here are around 390,000 distinct CDR3 sequences, about 14% of them singletons; the top ten hold about 20%. The sequencing sample was made of blood. The receptor set was obtained from a woman under 40 with Graves' ophthalmopathy.

The chain combines TRBV4-1 with TRBJ2-7; 8 nucleotides match TRBD1. V shed 3 bases and J 2 bases; nucleotides not matched to a gene: 3. The CDR3 sequence is 14 residues long. Germline values: CDR1 MGHRA, CDR2 YSYEKL. The DNA for the CDR3 is TGCGCCAGCAGCCAGGACAGGGTGGCCTACGAGCAGTACTTC. Translating it yields CASSQDRVAYEQYF.

This clonotype has just a few counts. A much larger clone differs by one base, so this may be a read error. Here the CDR3 reads CASGLRVTDIQYF. In DNA, the CDR3 is TGTGCCAGCGGCTTACGTGTCACGGACATTCAGTACTTC. This sequence joins TRBV7-8 and TRBJ2-4; D remains ambiguous. The CDR3 consists of 13 residues. Looked up from germline, CDR1 is SGHVS and CDR2 is FQNEAQ.

Details on this clonotype: Possible read error: a much larger clone is one base away. The rearrangement uses TRBV7-9 and TRBJ1-2; 9 nucleotides agree with TRBD1. The CDR3 is made up of 17 amino acids. From germline, CDR1 is SEHNR and CDR2 FQNEAQ (reference sequence). The CDR3 nucleotides read TGCACCAGCAGCCCGTTCCCCCTACGACAGGGGGTTGGTGGCTACACCTTC. Protein sequence: CTSSPFPLRQGVGGYTF.

This clonotype has ten or more counts. V gene TRBV6-5 combines with J gene TRBJ1-2, with D perhaps matching TRBD1 (5 bases). CDR3 length equals 12 residues. CDR1 is MNHEY, CDR2 SVGAGI, per germline. V lost 0 bases, J lost 8 bases, and 7 bases lay in between. CDR3 sequence (DNA): TGTGCCAGCAGTTACTCGGGGGGGGGCTACACCTTC. It codes for CASSYSGGGYTF.

With regard to this clonotype: This may stem from a read error, because a much larger clone lies one nucleotide away. The chain uses TRBV3-1 and TRBJ2-2; 9 positions match TRBD1. CDR1 is LGHDT and CDR2 is YNNKEL in the germline V gene (reference sequence). The CDR3 loop spans 19 amino acids. Here the CDR3 reads CVSRPRLGTGRANTGELFF. For the CDR3, the DNA is TGTGTCAGCAGACCCAGGCTAGGGACAGGGAGGGCGAACACCGGGGAGCTGTTTTTT.

This clonotype was observed many times. The CDR3 sequence is CASSSAGVKGTDTQYF. In DNA, the CDR3 is TGTGCCAGCAGTTCCGCCGGGGTGAAAGGCACAGATACGCAGTATTTT. The chain is built from TRBV12-3 or TRBV12-4 and TRBJ2-3; D might be TRBD2 (5 bases). V was pared by 4 bases and J by 1 base, with 15 bases between. The CDR3 is made up of 16 amino acids.

The chain carries TRBV7-6 and TRBJ1-6; 7 bases align to TRBD1. Trimming removed 1 base from V and 7 bases from J; junction bases left unmatched: 4. The CDR3 contains 15 residues. Germline V gives CDR1 SGHVS, CDR2 FNYEAQ. Here the CDR3 reads CASSLGGQLNSPLHF. CDR3 in DNA: TGTGCCAGCAGCTTAGGGGGACAGCTAAATTCACCCCTCCACTTT.

This clonotype was seen at least ten times. This sequence joins TRBV20-1 and TRBJ1-5; D perhaps matches TRBD1 (5 bases). V was clipped by 6 bases and J by 0 bases, with 15 bases between them. Germline V gene data show CDR1 as DFQATT and CDR2 as SNEGSKA (reference sequence). This CDR3 region has 15 residues. The CDR3 sequence is CSAIGTDYSNQPQHF. The CDR3 DNA reads TGCAGTGCCATAGGGACGGATTATAGCAATCAGCCCCAGCATTTT.

This clonotype was counted at least ten times. This chain uses TRBV12-3 or TRBV12-4 with TRBJ2-2; weak D call: TRBD2 (6 bases). V was clipped by 6 bases and J by 8 bases, with 22 bases between them. There are 16 residues in the CDR3. In nucleotides, the CDR3 is TGTGCCAGCAGCTTCCCTGTCGCGGGGCCTGGAGGGGAGCTGTTTTTT. Its protein is CASSFPVAGPGGELFF.

This clonotype was counted only a few times. The chain links TRBV29-1 to TRBJ1-3; 9 bases agree with TRBD1. The length of the CDR3 is 13 residues. V gave up 6 bases and J gave up 2 bases; unmatched junction bases: 2. Germline-derived CDR1 and CDR2 are SQVTM and ANQGSEA. CDR3 region: CSVRQGAGNTIYF. In DNA form, the CDR3 reads TGCAGCGTCCGACAGGGGGCTGGAAACACCATATATTTT.

The V and J genes are TRBV6-4 and TRBJ2-1, with 12 bases lining up with TRBD2. With V trimmed by 6 bases and J by 10 bases, 13 bases remained unmatched. This CDR3 has 16 amino acids. CDR1 is MRHNA, CDR2 SNTAGT, per germline. CDR3 DNA: TGTGCCAGCAGAACTACCGGGACTAGCGGGTCTTGGGAGCAGTTCTTC. It encodes CASRTTGTSGSWEQFF.

In this sample, this clonotype turned up a few times. V usage is TRBV12-3 or TRBV12-4 and J usage is TRBJ2-4; 8 bases line up with TRBD2. Germline trimming cut 6 bases from V and 6 bases from J; bases unmatched to any gene: 4. CDR3 length: 13 residues. The CDR3 spells CASSPGGGNIQYF. The CDR3 region has the DNA TGTGCCAGCAGCCCCGGGGGGGGAAACATTCAGTACTTC.

Ten or more counts support this clonotype. CDR3 bases: TGTGCCAGCAGCTTAGCAGGGACTAGCGGGGGCGCCGGGACCTACAATGAGCAGTTCTTC. The encoded protein is CASSLAGTSGGAGTYNEQFF. This chain links TRBV7-9 with TRBJ2-1; 14 bases fit TRBD2. This CDR3 is 20 amino acids long. Per the germline V gene, CDR1 is SEHNR and CDR2 is FQNEAQ (reference sequence). With V trimmed by 0 bases and J by 2 bases, 9 bases remained unmatched.

This clonotype was recorded many times. This chain joins TRBV28 and TRBJ1-1; no clear D. The germline V gene encodes CDR1 MDHEN and CDR2 SYDVKM. V was clipped by 1 base and J by 7 bases, with 10 bases between them. This CDR3 is 13 amino acids long. CDR3 sequence: CASSLSWTNEAFF. The CDR3 nucleotides read TGTGCCAGCAGTTTATCGTGGACGAATGAAGCTTTCTTT.

This clonotype was recorded a few times. The genes are TRBV27 and TRBJ2-1, with 9 bases identical to TRBD2. With V trimmed by 7 bases and J by 9 bases, 7 bases remained unmatched. CDR3 length: 13 amino acids. CDR1 and CDR2 (germline): MNHEY, SMNVEV (reference sequence). DNA for the CDR3: TGTGCCAGCATAGGACTAGCGTTGAGTGAGCAGTTCTTC. Amino acids: CASIGLALSEQFF.